The clone carrying this T cell receptor (beta chain) was recorded many times. Authors of the study amplified TCR beta CDR3 regions from RNA transcripts. HTBI primers were used for first-round RT-PCR of the TCR CDR3. Each CDR3 protein is one row after TCRdb ran MiXCR on the multiplex PCR reads. Of 650,000 to 850,000 distinct CDR3 sequences in the sample, around 20% were seen once. This sample stems from a study of T cells in Graves' hyperthyroidism and ophthalmopathy. About the research overall: Before any treatment, at initial diagnosis, peripheral blood was collected.

The CDR3 runs 15 residues. Trimming left V 0 bases short and J 2 bases short, with 9 bases between. CDR1 is SGDLS, CDR2 YYNGEE, per germline. The rearrangement joins TRBV9 to TRBJ2-1; D perhaps matches TRBD1 (6 bases). The specimen sequenced was blood. This sequence originates from a woman aged 50 to 60 with Graves' hyperthyroidism that later progressed to Graves' ophthalmopathy. Written as DNA, the CDR3 is TGTGCCAGCAGCGTAGGGCAGGGGACCTACAATGAGCAGTTCTTC. Its translation is CASSVGQGTYNEQFF.